Below, 8 T cell receptor beta chains from the same sample are listed, as sequenced in a study of graft-versus-host responses after intestinal transplantation. Their antigens remain unidentified. Clones were sequenced by immunoSEQ multiplex PCR, and TCRdb holds only the in-frame ones, with some missing. The repertoire holds some 140,000 clones, 90% to 95% seen once, with roughly 0.16% in the top ten. The starting material was unstimulated CD4+ T cells sorted from spleen or lymph node cells, obtained before intestinal transplant. These TCRs come from a human donor who received an intestinal transplant.

The chain employs TRBV18 and TRBJ2-1; 7 positions agree with TRBD1. The CDR3 covers 14 residues. Looked up from germline, CDR1 is KGHSH and CDR2 is LQKENI. The V segment lost 3 bases and the J segment 5 bases; nucleotides outside the gene matches: 4. As DNA, the CDR3 is TGTGCCAGCTCACCTCGGGACAGCCACAATGAGCAGTTCTTC. This sequence encodes CASSPRDSHNEQFF.

The chain combines TRBV18 with TRBJ1-4; D is unresolved. Germline CDR1 and CDR2: KGHSH and LQKENI. This CDR3 region has 13 residues. Trimming removed 1 base from V and 5 bases from J, with 5 bases in between. This CDR3 is CASSPQVNEKLFF. In nucleotides, the CDR3 is TGTGCCAGCTCACCACAAGTGAATGAAAAACTGTTTTTT.

This sequence joins TRBV9 and TRBJ1-2; unclear D gene. This CDR3 contains 13 residues. Germline CDR1 and CDR2: SGDLS and YYNGEE. Trimming left V 0 bases short and J 6 bases short, with 9 bases between. The CDR3 DNA is TGTGCCAGCAGCGTAGCCCCGAAGGATGGCTACACCTTC. The encoded protein is CASSVAPKDGYTF.

This clone has only a few counts. This CDR3 is CASSLVEASSYEQYF. The CDR3 DNA follows: TGCGCCAGCAGCTTGGTCGAGGCTAGCTCCTACGAGCAGTACTTC. This chain links TRBV5-1 with TRBJ2-7; D ambiguous. Trimming took 0 bases from V and 0 from J, leaving 10 bases between them. The CDR3 sequence is 15 residues long. The germline gives CDR1 SGHRS, CDR2 YFSETQ. The whole variable domain, filled in from reference TRBV5-1 and TRBJ2-7, reads KAGVTQTPRYLIKTRGQQVTLSCSPISGHRSVSWYQQTPGQGLQFLFEYFSETQRNKGNFPGRFSGRQFSNSRSEMNVSTLELGDSALYLCASSLVEASSYEQYFGPGTRLTVT.

This clone was seen more than once but under ten times. CDR3 sequence reads: CASSKDRVKTNEKLFF. DNA of the CDR3: TGTGCCAGCAGCAAGGACAGGGTGAAGACTAATGAAAAACTGTTTTTT. This chain joins TRBV6-7 and TRBJ1-4; 8 bases are shared with TRBD1. TRBV6-7 is placed among ORFs of uncertain function. J gave up 2 bases and V 6 bases, and 8 bases lay outside the gene matches. This CDR3 contains 16 residues.

V and J are TRBV6-6 and TRBJ1-2; 9 nucleotides match TRBD1. In germline, CDR1 is MNHNY, CDR2 SVGAGI (reference sequence). The ends lost 2 bases at V and 3 bases at J; junction bases unmatched: 7. This CDR3 comprises 16 residues. CDR3 DNA: TGTGCCAGCAGTTACCGGACAGGGGCGTCGGACTATGGCTACACCTTC. It translates to CASSYRTGASDYGYTF.

This rearrangement joins TRBV2 to TRBJ2-7, with 10 bases aligning to TRBD1. Germline CDR1 reads SNHLY; CDR2 reads FYNNEI. CDR3 length: 13 residues. With V trimmed by 0 bases and J by 11 bases, 4 bases remained unmatched. In nucleotides, the CDR3 is TGTGCCAGCAGTGAAGCGCTTGGGACAGGGGAGTACTTC. Its protein is CASSEALGTGEYF. The full variable domain, its missing parts supplied by reference TRBV2 and TRBJ2-7, is EPEVTQTPSHQVTQMGQEVILRCVPISNHLYFYWYRQILGQKVEFLVSFYNNEISEKSEIFDDQFSVERPDGSNFTLKIRSTKLEDSAMYFCASSEALGTGEYFGPGTRLTVT.

The CDR3 DNA reads TGCAGTGCGAGGGACAGGGGGGAAGCTTTCTTT. Translating it yields CSARDRGEAFF. V gene TRBV20-1 combines with J gene TRBJ1-1; 11 bases line up with TRBD1. CDR1 and CDR2 (germline): DFQATT, SNEGSKA (reference sequence). J gave up 8 bases and V 6 bases, and 2 bases lay outside the gene matches. The CDR3 spans 11 residues.